This T cell receptor beta chain was captured in a study of blood T cell repertoires in COVID-19. The wider study: The United States, Italy and Spain supplied acute and convalescent COVID-19 samples. PBMCs, B-cell-depleted T cells, or T cells provided the cDNA or gDNA that made up the material.

In the original analysis: Amplification of reference gene primers was used by the study to estimate nucleated cell counts. Clones were read by immunoSEQ multiplex PCR, and TCRdb kept only the in-frame ones, dropping some. V and J calls and clone size are as listed in that table; D and trimming were resolved from the DNA. Among under 100,000 clones, roughly 90% were seen once, and the ten largest hold about 4.8%. The CDR3 runs to 12 residues. The germline V gene has CDR1 SGHTA and CDR2 FQGNSA. Trimming took 5 bases from V and 7 from J, leaving 9 bases between them. This TCR was sampled from a man aged 50 or older with active COVID-19. The rearrangement uses TRBV7-2 and TRBJ2-1; tentatively, D is TRBD1 (5 bases). Material: peripheral blood. The CDR3 DNA is TGTGCCAGCAGCCCAGGGATGAATGAGCAGTTCTTC. It encodes CASSPGMNEQFF. The variable domain in full, completed from reference TRBV7-2 and TRBJ2-1, reads GAGVSQSPSNKVTEKGKDVELRCDPISGHTALYWYRQSLGQGLEFLIYFQGNSAPDKSGLPSDRFSAERTGGSVSTLTIQRTQQEDSAVYLCASSPGMNEQFFGPGTRLTVL.